This T cell receptor beta chain is drawn from a study of T-cell reconstitution after alpha-beta-depleted transplantation in children. This sample's TCRbeta library carried unique molecular identifier barcodes. One entry per CDR3 protein, called by TCRdb with MiXCR from the PCR reads. The sample holds hundreds of thousands of distinct CDR3 sequences, under 20% seen once. This CDR3 has 15 amino acids. After removal of 1 base from V and 10 bases from J, the junction contained 8 bases not matched to a gene. Germline loops: CDR1 LGHNA, CDR2 YSLEER. This TCR was recovered from a male patient aged 2-10 years who had a stem cell transplant for acute lymphoblastic leukemia, so the T cells may come from the graft donor. This sequence joins TRBV4-3 and TRBJ2-1; 9 bases align to TRBD2. Sequenced here: PBMCs, mostly from graft donor cells, sampled 360 days after TCRalphabeta/CD19-depleted stem cell transplant. The CDR3 reads CASSQALREGREQFF. Here the CDR3 DNA reads TGCGCCAGCAGCCAAGCCTTGCGGGAGGGCCGAGAGCAGTTCTTC.